Here is one T cell receptor beta chain with its context. Antigen unknown. Germline V gene data show CDR1 as SEHNR and CDR2 as FQNEAQ (reference sequence). The length of the CDR3 is 16 residues. V shed 5 bases, J shed 3 bases, and the junction held 8 bases outside the gene matches. The data derive from a study of radiotherapy plus CTLA-4 blockade in lung cancer. Study-wide background: Objective response was observed in 18% of patients, and disease control in 31%. Study findings and constraints: Blood-borne expansion of tumor-derived TCR clones followed radiotherapy plus ipilimumab. Early clonal dynamics of blood T cells, together with interferon-beta, were reported as the best response predictor.

Clones were sequenced by immunoSEQ multiplex PCR, and TCRdb holds only the in-frame ones, with some missing. The sample gives 48,000 or so clones, around four fifths of which show up once; 4.5% to 5% is in the top ten. This TCR derives from a human donor with non-small cell lung cancer whose response to radiotherapy plus ipilimumab could not be evaluated. The J gene is TRBJ2-7, the V gene TRBV7-9; 12 nucleotides agree with TRBD1. The material was peripheral blood, obtained from a patient treated with radiotherapy plus ipilimumab. The CDR3: CASSGQGTGGSYEQYF. The CDR3 nucleotides read TGTGCCAGCAGCGGACAGGGGACAGGGGGCAGCTACGAGCAGTACTTC.